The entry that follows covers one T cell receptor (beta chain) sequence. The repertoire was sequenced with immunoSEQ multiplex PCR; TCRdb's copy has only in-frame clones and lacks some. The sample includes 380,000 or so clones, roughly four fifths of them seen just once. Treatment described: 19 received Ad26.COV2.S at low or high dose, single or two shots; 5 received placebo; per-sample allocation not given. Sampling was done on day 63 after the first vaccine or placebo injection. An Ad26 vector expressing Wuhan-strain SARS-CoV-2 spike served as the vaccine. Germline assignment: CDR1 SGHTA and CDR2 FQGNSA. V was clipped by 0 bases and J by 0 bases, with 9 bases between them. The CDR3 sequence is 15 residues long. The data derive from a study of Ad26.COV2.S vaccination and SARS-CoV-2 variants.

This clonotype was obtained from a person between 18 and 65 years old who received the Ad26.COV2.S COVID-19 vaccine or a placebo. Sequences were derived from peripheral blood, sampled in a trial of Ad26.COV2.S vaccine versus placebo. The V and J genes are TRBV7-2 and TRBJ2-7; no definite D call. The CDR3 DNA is TGTGCCAGCAGCTTAGCGGGTGGCCCCTCCTACGAGCAGTACTTC. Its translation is CASSLAGGPSYEQYF. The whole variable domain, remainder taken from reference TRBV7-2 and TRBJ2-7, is GAGVSQSPSNKVTEKGKDVELRCDPISGHTALYWYRQSLGQGLEFLIYFQGNSAPDKSGLPSDRFSAERTGGSVSTLTIQRTQQEDSAVYLCASSLAGGPSYEQYFGPGTRLTVT.